The 23 T cell receptor beta chains presented below share a single source sample, sequenced in a study of cytomegalovirus exposure and HLA in healthy donors (dated by TCRdb to about 2017). Libraries were prepared through the immunoSEQ multiplex PCR assay. What TCRdb holds here is the immuneACCESS table cut down to in-frame rearrangements. Part of the clones is not present; checked against another copy, under half of the missing clones reflect an unresolved V gene, and the others are unexplained. The sample includes about 200,000 clones, with around 87% observed a single time. The top ten clones comprise 1.5% to 2.5% of the sample. The sample was PBMCs. These receptor sequences come from a woman under 30 in good health and CMV-seropositive.

The gene calls are TRBV27 and TRBJ1-5; possibly TRBD1 for D (6 bases). Looked up from germline, CDR1 is MNHEY and CDR2 is SMNVEV (reference sequence). Trimming stripped 4 bases from V and 7 bases from J, with 14 bases between. This CDR3 region has 14 residues. The CDR3: CASSSHRVLQPQHF. DNA of the CDR3: TGTGCCAGCAGTTCCCACAGGGTCTTACAGCCCCAGCATTTT.

The V gene is TRBV10-3, the J gene TRBJ2-1, with a weak D call TRBD1 (7 bases). Germline assignment: CDR1 ENHRY and CDR2 SYGVKD. The V end lost 2 bases, the J end lost 2 bases, and 19 bases lay between the germline ends. The CDR3 extends over 18 amino acids. CDR3 amino acids: CAISEGEDRRITYNEQFF. CDR3 coding DNA: TGTGCCATCAGTGAGGGGGAGGACAGGAGAATAACCTACAATGAGCAGTTCTTC.

The chain recombines TRBV19 with TRBJ2-3, with 8 bases that match TRBD1. This CDR3 contains 14 residues. Germline V gene data show CDR1 as LNHDA and CDR2 as SQIVND (reference sequence). V lost 5 bases and J lost 2; bases outside the gene matches: 3. CDR3 region: CASSGDRNTDTQYF. CDR3 coding DNA: TGTGCCAGTAGTGGGGACAGGAACACAGATACGCAGTATTTT. The whole variable domain, filled in from reference TRBV19 and TRBJ2-3, reads DGGITQSPKYLFRKEGQNVTLSCEQNLNHDAMYWYRQDPGQGLRLIYYSQIVNDFQKGDIAEGYSVSREKKESFPLTVTSAQKNPTAFYLCASSGDRNTDTQYFGPGTRLTVL.

The chain uses TRBV2 and TRBJ2-3; D unresolved. The CDR3 is 14 amino acids. Germline V gene lookup returns CDR1 SNHLY and CDR2 FYNNEI. V dropped 7 bases and J dropped 4 bases, with 15 bases sitting between them. As DNA, the CDR3 is TGTGCCAGCAAGGCGGCCCGCGAGCCAGATACGCAGTATTTT. Protein: CASKAAREPDTQYF.

The chain recombines TRBV28 with TRBJ1-3, with 10 bases lining up with TRBD1. CDR1 is MDHEN, CDR2 SYDVKM, per germline. Trimming cost V 6 bases and J 0 bases; bases outside gene matches: 2. The CDR3 covers 15 residues. The CDR3 here is CASRDRGNSGNTIYF. CDR3 nucleotide sequence: TGTGCCAGCAGGGACAGGGGGAACTCTGGAAACACCATATATTTT. The variable domain in full, with the rest retrieved from reference TRBV28 and TRBJ1-3, is DVKVTQSSRYLVKRTGEKVFLECVQDMDHENMFWYRQDPGLGLRLIYFSYDVKMKEKGDIPEGYSVSREKKERFSLILESASTNQTSMYLCASRDRGNSGNTIYFGEGSWLTVV.

This clone was observed a single time. The CDR3 DNA sequence: TGTGCCAGCAGCTCCTACAGCCGGGGATACGAAAAACTGTTTTTT. Translation: CASSSYSRGYEKLFF. The rearrangement uses TRBV7-9 and TRBJ1-4; no reliable D call. This CDR3 is built from 15 residues. Per germline, CDR1 SEHNR and CDR2 FQNEAQ (reference sequence). Trimming took off 4 bases at V and 8 bases at J, with 17 bases between the two ends. Together with reference TRBV7-9 and TRBJ1-4, the CDR3 gives the full variable domain: DTGVSQNPRHKITKRGQNVTFRCDPISEHNRLYWYRQTLGQGPEFLTYFQNEAQLEKSRLLSDRFSAERPKGSFSTLEIQRTEQGDSAMYLCASSSYSRGYEKLFFGSGTQLSVL.

The chain couples TRBV30 to TRBJ2-7, with D tentatively TRBD2 (5 bases). Germline V gene lookup returns CDR1 GTSNPN and CDR2 SVGIG (reference sequence). There are 12 residues in the CDR3. V lost 4 bases and J 6 bases, leaving 13 bases between the germline ends. This CDR3 reads CAWKRGSGEQYF. DNA for the CDR3: TGTGCCTGGAAACGGGGATCTGGCGAGCAGTACTTC.

The rearrangement links TRBV6-6 to TRBJ2-7; D is ambiguous. The V gene's germline CDR1 is MNHNY and CDR2 SVGAGI (reference sequence). V was cut by 0 bases and J by 2 bases, with 8 bases left in between. The CDR3 covers 14 residues. CDR3 DNA sequence: TGTGCCAGCAGTTACTCGGCCACTACCTACGAGCAGTACTTC. This gives the protein CASSYSATTYEQYF.

The chain combines TRBV27 with TRBJ2-7; TRBD1 agrees at 11 bases. Trimming at V came to 6 bases and at J to 5 bases, leaving 12 bases not matched to a gene. The germline gives CDR1 MNHEY, CDR2 SMNVEV (reference sequence). This CDR3 has 16 residues. The CDR3 region has the DNA TGTGCCAGCAGGGTTACCGGGACAGGGGGTTTTCACGAGCAGTACTTC. Translation: CASRVTGTGGFHEQYF.

This chain links TRBV30 with TRBJ2-7; 7 nucleotides agree with TRBD1. The germline CDR1 and CDR2 sequences are GTSNPN and SVGIG (reference sequence). The J segment lost 2 bases and the V segment lost 0 bases, leaving 7 bases of the junction unmatched. The CDR3 is 15 amino acids. This CDR3 reads CAWSVYRTGTYEQYF. The CDR3 DNA reads TGTGCCTGGAGTGTGTATAGGACAGGCACCTACGAGCAGTACTTC.

The genes are TRBV28 and TRBJ1-5; possible D gene TRBD1, 5 bases. Germline V lookup: CDR1 MDHEN, CDR2 SYDVKM. The CDR3 is 14 residues long. The germline V and J ends were trimmed by 5 bases and 6 bases, with 14 bases remaining between them. The CDR3 region has the DNA TGTGCCAGCAGTCCACTCAGGGTGACTCAGCCCCAGCATTTT. Translating it yields CASSPLRVTQPQHF. Using reference TRBV28 and TRBJ1-5 for the parts outside the CDR3, the full variable domain is DVKVTQSSRYLVKRTGEKVFLECVQDMDHENMFWYRQDPGLGLRLIYFSYDVKMKEKGDIPEGYSVSREKKERFSLILESASTNQTSMYLCASSPLRVTQPQHFGDGTRLSIL.

This clone occurred once. This chain uses TRBV4-1 with TRBJ2-7; possible D gene TRBD1, 5 bases. The CDR3 runs to 14 residues. V was shortened by 0 bases and J by 7 bases, with 13 bases between the two germline ends. Germline V gene sequence: CDR1 MGHRA, CDR2 YSYEKL. The CDR3 here is CASSQDRATEEQYF. The CDR3 DNA follows: TGCGCCAGCAGCCAAGACAGGGCAACGGAGGAGCAGTACTTC.

As to this clone: The identical CDR3 is also encoded by other nucleotide sequences in the sample. J is TRBJ1-4 and V is TRBV5-1; perhaps TRBD1 as D (6 bases). V was shortened by 3 bases and J by 2 bases, with 11 bases between the two germline ends. Germline CDR1 reads SGHRS; CDR2 reads YFSETQ. The CDR3 spans 15 residues. The CDR3, as DNA: TGCGCCAGCAGCTCTCAGGGGAGTACTAATGAAAAACTGTTTTTT. Its protein is CASSSQGSTNEKLFF.

The chain carries TRBV14 and TRBJ2-3; D may be TRBD1 (6 bases). The length of the CDR3 is 16 residues. Germline V gene lookup returns CDR1 SGHDN and CDR2 FVKESK. V was clipped by 0 bases and J by 5 bases, with 15 bases between them. The CDR3 reads CASSQDGGTPGDTQYF. CDR3 DNA sequence: TGTGCCAGCAGCCAAGATGGGGGCACCCCTGGAGATACGCAGTATTTT.

The V gene is TRBV28, the J gene TRBJ2-7, with 10 bases aligning to TRBD2. The ends lost 3 bases at V and 3 bases at J; junction bases unmatched: 5. Germline lookup yields CDR1 MDHEN and CDR2 SYDVKM. The CDR3 spans 15 residues. Written as DNA, the CDR3 is TGTGCCAGCAGTTTGAGGGCTAGCGGGAGCTACGAGCAGTACTTC. Protein product: CASSLRASGSYEQYF.

The J gene is TRBJ2-1, the V gene TRBV7-9; 9 bases map to TRBD2. The CDR3 spans 15 residues. Germline trimming cut 3 bases from V and 8 bases from J; bases unmatched to any gene: 8. The germline gives CDR1 SEHNR, CDR2 FQNEAQ (reference sequence). DNA for the CDR3: TGTGCCAGCAGCTTTGGGACTAGCCGGGGGTATGAGCAGTTCTTC. Protein: CASSFGTSRGYEQFF. Full variable domain (outside the CDR3, taken from reference TRBV7-9 and TRBJ2-1): DTGVSQNPRHKITKRGQNVTFRCDPISEHNRLYWYRQTLGQGPEFLTYFQNEAQLEKSRLLSDRFSAERPKGSFSTLEIQRTEQGDSAMYLCASSFGTSRGYEQFFGPGTRLTVL.

The chain links TRBV19 to TRBJ1-2; TRBD1 aligns across 9 bases. The CDR3 runs to 13 residues. J lost 5 bases, V lost 5 bases, and 3 bases had no gene match. CDR1 and CDR2 (germline): LNHDA, SQIVND (reference sequence). The CDR3 DNA is TGTGCCAGTAGTCGGACAGGGGAATATGGCTACACCTTC. This sequence encodes CASSRTGEYGYTF. Supplemented by reference TRBV19 and TRBJ1-2, the full variable domain reads DGGITQSPKYLFRKEGQNVTLSCEQNLNHDAMYWYRQDPGQGLRLIYYSQIVNDFQKGDIAEGYSVSREKKESFPLTVTSAQKNPTAFYLCASSRTGEYGYTFGSGTRLTVV.

About this clone itself: Other DNA sequences within the sample encode an identical CDR3. The chain has TRBV30 and TRBJ1-1; D gene unclear. CDR3 length: 11 amino acids. Looked up from germline, CDR1 is GTSNPN and CDR2 is SVGIG (reference sequence). Trimming left V 4 bases short and J 1 base short, with 4 bases between. CDR3 amino acids: CAWTRNTEAFF. The CDR3 region has the DNA TGTGCCTGGACCAGGAACACTGAAGCTTTCTTT.

This clone has just a few counts. The CDR3 loop reads CASRTGTGYEQYF. The CDR3 DNA reads as TGTGCCAGCAGGACCGGGACAGGATACGAGCAGTACTTC. The rearrangement joins TRBV2 to TRBJ2-7, with 8 bases aligning to TRBD1. CDR1 is SNHLY, CDR2 FYNNEI, per germline. V dropped 6 bases and J dropped 4; count of bases not matched to a gene: 5. This CDR3 is 13 amino acids long.

The chain recombines TRBV4-2 with TRBJ2-7; 8 bases match TRBD2. The junction had 13 bases not matched to a gene; V was cut back by 2 bases and J by 4 bases. The CDR3 runs to 17 residues. Germline loops: CDR1 LGHNA, CDR2 YNFKEQ. The CDR3 DNA is TGTGCCAGCAGCCAACGAGTTGAAGCGGGAGACGGGTACGAGCAGTACTTC. It specifies CASSQRVEAGDGYEQYF.

The chain carries TRBV19 and TRBJ1-5, with no clear D. Germline CDR1 LNHDA, CDR2 SQIVND (reference sequence). This CDR3 is built from 14 residues. V lost 3 bases, J lost 2 bases, and 8 bases lay in between. The CDR3 region is CASSIGRGNQPQHF. CDR3 sequence (DNA): TGTGCCAGTAGTATCGGGCGGGGCAATCAGCCCCAGCATTTT.

J is TRBJ2-7 and V is TRBV6-5; 9 bases are a match to TRBD1. Germline CDR1 reads MNHEY; CDR2 reads SVGAGI. The junction had 5 bases not matched to a gene; V was cut back by 0 bases and J by 5 bases. This CDR3 has 15 residues. CDR3 DNA sequence: TGTGCCAGCAGTTACTCGAACAGGGGGCAAAACGAGCAGTACTTC. Translation gives CASSYSNRGQNEQYF.

The chain uses TRBV5-8 and TRBJ1-1; maybe TRBD1 (6 bases). V dropped 2 bases and J dropped 4 bases, with 9 bases sitting between them. CDR3 length: 13 amino acids. Germline V lookup: CDR1 SGHTS, CDR2 YDEGEE. CDR3 residues: CASSFLQGTEAFF. For the CDR3, the DNA is TGTGCCAGCAGCTTTTTACAGGGCACTGAAGCTTTCTTT. Supplemented by reference TRBV5-8 and TRBJ1-1, the full variable domain reads EAGVTQSPTHLIKTRGQQATLRCSPISGHTSVYWYQQALGLGLQFLLWYDEGEERNRGNFPPRFSGRQFPNYSSELNVNALELEDSALYLCASSFLQGTEAFFGQGTRLTVV.